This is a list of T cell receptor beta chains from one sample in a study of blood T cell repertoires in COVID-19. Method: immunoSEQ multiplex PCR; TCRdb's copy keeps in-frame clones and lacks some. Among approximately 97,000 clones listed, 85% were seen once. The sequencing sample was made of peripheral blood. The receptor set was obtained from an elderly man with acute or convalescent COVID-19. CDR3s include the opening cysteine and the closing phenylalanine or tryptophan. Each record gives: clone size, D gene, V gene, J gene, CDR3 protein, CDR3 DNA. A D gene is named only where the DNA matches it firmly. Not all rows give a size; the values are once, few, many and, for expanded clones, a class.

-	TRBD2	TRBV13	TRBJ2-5	CASSEGTSGRASETQYF	TGTGCCAGCAGCGAAGGGACTAGCGGGAGGGCCTCAGAGACCCAGTACTTC
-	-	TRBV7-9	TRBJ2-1	CASSPPGHGYNEQFF	TGTGCCAGCAGCCCCCCGGGACACGGCTACAATGAGCAGTTCTTC
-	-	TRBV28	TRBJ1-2	CASSFTLQGSFGYTF	TGTGCCAGCAGTTTCACCCTACAGGGATCTTTTGGCTACACCTTC
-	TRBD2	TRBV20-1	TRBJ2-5	CSASRLAGSGETQYF	TGCAGTGCTAGTCGGCTAGCGGGATCGGGGGAGACCCAGTACTTC
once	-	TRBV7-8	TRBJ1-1	CASSPRTRQNTEAFF	TGTGCCAGCTCCCCTCGAACCAGGCAGAACACTGAAGCTTTCTTT
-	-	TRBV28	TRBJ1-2	CASSPLYEGYTF	TGTGCCAGCAGCCCTCTTTATGAGGGCTACACCTTC
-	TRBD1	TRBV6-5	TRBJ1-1	CASSNRGGGTEAFF	TGTGCCAGCAGTAACAGGGGGGGAGGCACTGAAGCTTTCTTT
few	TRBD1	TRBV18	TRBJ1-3	CASSPDRAGNTIYF	TGTGCCAGCTCACCTGACAGGGCTGGAAACACCATATATTTT
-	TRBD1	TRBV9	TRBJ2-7	CATREGTVYEQYF	TGTGCCACTAGGGAAGGGACAGTCTACGAGCAGTACTTC
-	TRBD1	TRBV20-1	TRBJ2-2	CSASLTGWRPGELFF	TGCAGTGCTAGTTTGACAGGGTGGAGACCCGGGGAGCTGTTTTTT
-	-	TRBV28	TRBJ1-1	CASSLPTGVNTEAFF	TGTGCCAGCAGTTTACCGACAGGAGTGAACACTGAAGCTTTCTTT
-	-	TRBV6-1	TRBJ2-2	CASSLGQTTGELFF	TGTGCCAGCAGTTTAGGACAGACAACCGGGGAGCTGTTTTTT
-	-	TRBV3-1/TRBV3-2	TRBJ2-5	CASSQDRGRWNLQETQYF	TGTGCCAGCAGCCAAGATCGTGGGCGATGGAATCTACAAGAGACCCAGTACTTC